The present TCR beta chain was sequenced within a study of T cells in Graves' hyperthyroidism and ophthalmopathy. Study at large: Specimen type is peripheral blood, collected at initial diagnosis prior to any treatment.

The ends were cut back, 2 bases at V and 9 bases at J, with 7 bases in the middle. Per the germline V gene, CDR1 is KGHDR and CDR2 is SFDVKD. The CDR3 totals 12 residues. Amplified TCR beta CDR3 regions came from RNA transcripts. A first-round RT-PCR of the TCR CDR3 used the HTBI primer set. MiXCR, run by TCRdb on the multiplex PCR reads, gives a single entry per CDR3 protein. The sample has a few hundred thousand distinct CDR3 sequences; approximately 14% are singletons. Patients affected by ophthalmopathy presented a Clinical Activity Score of at least 3, a NOSPECS grade of at least 4, and disease duration below 3 months. Exclusion followed for patients with uncontrolled infection, other autoimmune disease, pregnancy or lactation.

The rearrangement uses TRBV24-1 and TRBJ1-5; D is undetermined. Sequencing was performed on blood. The clonotype was recovered from a woman aged 60-70 years with Graves' ophthalmopathy. CDR3 protein: CATSDSGGPQHF. The CDR3 nucleotides are TGTGCCACCAGTGATTCCGGAGGGCCCCAGCATTTT.